A selection of T cell receptor beta chains follows, all from one sample in a study of T cell responses to AZD1222 COVID-19 vaccine. Method: immunoSEQ multiplex PCR; TCRdb's copy keeps in-frame clones and lacks some. In the table there are 100,000 to 150,000 clones, about 90% of which are singletons. The sample was peripheral blood, taken 28 days after the second AZD1222 dose. These receptors all come from an adult who received the AZD1222 COVID-19 vaccine. The CDR3 runs from the conserved cysteine through the conserved F or W. D genes are given only for firm matches. Clone sizes are given selectively: once, few, many, or a class where the clone is expanded.

v_gene	abundance	j_gene	d_gene	CDR3nt	CDR3aa
TRBV5-4	NA	TRBJ1-4	NA	TGTGCCAGCAGTCCTCCCGGTGGGGAAAAACTGTTTTTT	CASSPPGGEKLFF
TRBV6-5	NA	TRBJ1-2	NA	TGTGCCAGCACAGACAGGCTGAGCTATGGCTACACCTTC	CASTDRLSYGYTF
TRBV6-5	NA	TRBJ2-7	TRBD2	TGTGCCAGCAGTTGGGGACTAGCGGGTAACTACGAGCAGTACTTC	CASSWGLAGNYEQYF
TRBV15	NA	TRBJ2-7	NA	TGTGCCACCAGCAGAGGGGGCCTTTCCGACTACGAGCAGTACTTC	CATSRGGLSDYEQYF
TRBV2	NA	TRBJ1-1	TRBD1	TGTGCCAGCAGTCAACCGGGACAGTACACTGAAGCTTTCTTT	CASSQPGQYTEAFF
TRBV4-2	once	TRBJ1-6	NA	TGTGCCAGCAGCCAAGATCCGGGGAGCAATTCACCCCTCCACTTT	CASSQDPGSNSPLHF
TRBV5-4	few	TRBJ2-2	TRBD2	TGTGCCAGCAGCCCATTAGCGGGGGGGAACACCGGGGAGCTGTTTTTT	CASSPLAGGNTGELFF
TRBV24-1	NA	TRBJ2-1	NA	TGTGCCACCAGTGAATCGGGACTAAAGGGGGGGCAGTTCTTC	CATSESGLKGGQFF
TRBV7-8	few	TRBJ2-5	TRBD2	TGTGCCAGCAGCTTAGAACTAGCGGGCCGGTTTGTGACCCAGTACTTC	CASSLELAGRFVTQYF
TRBV2	NA	TRBJ1-6	NA	TGTGCCAGCAGTCTTACCGCTACCGCGGGCTCACCCCTCCACTTT	CASSLTATAGSPLHF
TRBV5-4	NA	TRBJ2-7	TRBD2	TGTGCCAGCAGCGCTGCAGGAGCGGGAGCTAGCTCCTACGAGCAGTACTTC	CASSAAGAGASSYEQYF
TRBV27	NA	TRBJ1-6	NA	TGTGCCAGCAGTGTCCCAGGGTACAATTCACCCCTCCACTTT	CASSVPGYNSPLHF
TRBV15	NA	TRBJ2-7	NA	TGTGCCACCAGCAGAGATCAATATGCGGTTGTCAAGAATAAATCCTACGAGCAGTACTTC	CATSRDQYAVVKNKSYEQYF
TRBV29-1	NA	TRBJ1-4	TRBD1	TGCAGCGTAGAAATTCCGGGACAGACTAATGAAAAACTGTTTTTT	CSVEIPGQTNEKLFF
TRBV5-1	NA	TRBJ1-3	NA	TGCGCCAGCAGCTTGGAAAGCTCTGGAAACACCATATATTTT	CASSLESSGNTIYF
TRBV25-1	NA	TRBJ1-2	NA	TGTGCCAGCAGTGAAGGTGGCGCAGGGGCGCGGGGCTATGGCTACACCTTC	CASSEGGAGARGYGYTF
TRBV18	NA	TRBJ1-1	TRBD1	TGTGCCAGCGGACGGGGGGACAGGGGGTACAACACTGAAGCTTTCTTT	CASGRGDRGYNTEAFF
TRBV3-1/TRBV3-2	NA	TRBJ1-4	TRBD1	TGTGCCAGCAGCCGACAGGGAACTAATGAAAAACTGTTTTTT	CASSRQGTNEKLFF
TRBV7-9	NA	TRBJ2-3	NA	TGTGCCAGCAGCTTTTTGGAGGTAGACAGGCCCCGGGGGTATACGCAGTATTTT	CASSFLEVDRPRGYTQYF
TRBV6-5	NA	TRBJ1-5	NA	TGTGCCAGCAGTTACTATTCCGGGGGCAATCAGCCCCAGCATTTT	CASSYYSGGNQPQHF
TRBV10-3	NA	TRBJ1-2	TRBD1	TGTGCCATTGGACAGGGGGTTGAGGGTGGCTACACCTTC	CAIGQGVEGGYTF
TRBV24-1	NA	TRBJ1-1	NA	TGTGCCACCAGTGAACCCGGACAGCCGAACACTGAAGCTTTCTTT	CATSEPGQPNTEAFF
TRBV9	NA	TRBJ2-1	NA	TGTGCCAGCAGCGCCCAGGGTCAGTCCTACAATGAGCAGTTCTTC	CASSAQGQSYNEQFF
TRBV4-2	NA	TRBJ2-7	TRBD2	TGTGCCAGCAGCCAAGAGAGGAGCGGGGGAGGGATCTACGAGCAGTACTTC	CASSQERSGGGIYEQYF
TRBV28	once	TRBJ1-2	NA	TGTGCCAGCAGTTTGCAGGGGCTAGCTAGCTATGGCTACACCTTC	CASSLQGLASYGYTF
TRBV7-2	once	TRBJ2-7	NA	TGTGCCAGCAGCCCCGCTCCAACAGGGAGAGGCGAGCAGTACTTC	CASSPAPTGRGEQYF
TRBV27	NA	TRBJ1-4	NA	TGTGCCAGCAGTCTATCCAGGAGGGGTGAAAAACTGTTTTTT	CASSLSRRGEKLFF
TRBV5-4	NA	TRBJ2-7	NA	TGTGCCAGCAGTCTGTCCGGTGGCGGAAACTACGAGCAGTACTTC	CASSLSGGGNYEQYF
TRBV28	NA	TRBJ2-7	TRBD2	TGTGCCAGCAGTTTTCATCTAGCGGGACTAGCCTACGAGCAGTACTTC	CASSFHLAGLAYEQYF